The clone carrying this T cell receptor beta chain showed up many times. The antigen is not known. This record belongs to a study of Graves' ophthalmopathy and Graves' hyperthyroidism. About the study: The study drew peripheral blood at initial diagnosis, before any treatment. Study outcomes and limitations: The majority of expanded thyroid clonotypes above 0.001 frequency also occurred in blood.

The study amplified TCR beta CDR3 regions using RNA transcripts. Second-round multiplex PCR followed a first-round RT-PCR using HTBI primers. TCRdb reprocessed the multiplex PCR reads via MiXCR and lists one record per CDR3 protein. The sample records about 400,000 distinct CDR3 sequences, 18% being singletons. Trimming shortened V by 9 bases and J by 8 bases, and 13 bases separated the two germline ends. CDR1 and CDR2 from the germline V gene are KGHDR and SFDVKD. This CDR3 has 12 residues. If patients had other autoimmune diseases, uncontrolled infections, pregnancy or lactation, they were excluded. PBMCs were isolated by Ficoll-Paque density gradient centrifugation, using roughly 9.7 ml of fresh peripheral blood as the starting material.

The source of this sequence is a woman between 18 and 29 years old with Graves' ophthalmopathy. V and J are TRBV24-1 and TRBJ1-5; perhaps TRBD1 as D (5 bases). Specimen: peripheral blood. CDR3 protein: CATGVEGKPQHF. CDR3 sequence (DNA): TGTGCCACCGGGGTAGAGGGGAAGCCCCAGCATTTT.